Listed below are T cell receptor beta chains from one sample, sequenced in a study of OX40 agonist ivuxolimab in advanced cancers. Sequenced by immunoSEQ multiplex PCR; TCRdb stores in-frame clones only, minus some. The sample yields about 18,000 clones, about 70% seen once. Source: CD4+ or CD8+ T cells sorted from blood, taken in a trial of the OX40 agonist ivuxolimab. All receptors come from an adult with an advanced solid tumor such as melanoma, head and neck, liver or kidney cancer. The CDR3 runs from the conserved cysteine through the conserved F or W. The D gene is left open where the match is weak. Some rows have no size entry. The others give once, few or many, or a class for an expanded clone.

V	D	J	size	CDR3	DNA
TRBV4-1	TRBD1	TRBJ2-3	.	CASSPTGGNADTQYF	TGCGCCAGCAGCCCTACAGGGGGCAACGCAGATACGCAGTATTTT
TRBV28	TRBD1	TRBJ2-5	.	CASRPDRGLETQYF	TGTGCCAGCAGGCCGGACAGGGGGCTGGAGACCCAGTACTTC
TRBV7-9	.	TRBJ2-7	.	CASSLGINYEQYF	TGTGCCAGCAGCTTAGGGATAAACTACGAGCAGTACTTC
TRBV28	TRBD2	TRBJ2-7	.	CASSSSGSPYEQYF	TGTGCCAGCAGTTCCAGCGGGAGTCCCTACGAGCAGTACTTC
TRBV27	TRBD1	TRBJ1-6	.	CASSLGQGAYNSPLHF	TGTGCCAGCAGTCTAGGACAGGGGGCATATAATTCACCCCTCCACTTT
TRBV14	.	TRBJ2-3	few	CASSQDRRGQEYF	TGTGCCAGCAGCCAAGATCGGAGGGGGCAGGAGTATTTT
TRBV5-1	TRBD2	TRBJ2-7	.	CASSVAGGTYEQYF	TGCGCCAGCAGCGTAGCGGGAGGGACCTACGAGCAGTACTTC
TRBV20-1	.	TRBJ2-1	.	CSASRGDEQFF	TGCAGTGCTTCAAGGGGCGATGAGCAGTTCTTC
TRBV2	.	TRBJ1-1	.	CASSTPAGGEYTEAFF	TGTGCCAGCAGCACCCCAGCGGGGGGGGAGTACACTGAAGCTTTCTTT
TRBV5-1	TRBD2	TRBJ2-1	.	CASSLGLAGDHEQFF	TGCGCCAGCAGCTTGGGACTAGCGGGGGACCATGAGCAGTTCTTC
TRBV25-1	TRBD2	TRBJ2-7	.	CASSQEVAGAYEQYF	TGTGCCAGCAGCCAAGAAGTAGCGGGGGCCTACGAGCAGTACTTC
TRBV6-5	.	TRBJ2-1	.	CASSYDLAGNNEQFF	TGTGCCAGCAGTTACGACCTAGCCGGGAACAATGAGCAGTTCTTC
TRBV5-4	.	TRBJ2-7	.	CASSSGAGKEQYF	TGTGCCAGCAGCTCCGGGGCCGGGAAGGAGCAGTACTTC
TRBV6-6	.	TRBJ2-2	.	CASGFNPGELFF	TGTGCCAGCGGGTTCAATCCCGGGGAGCTGTTTTTT
TRBV2	.	TRBJ1-4	.	CASSQLRDGNEKLFF	TGTGCCAGCAGTCAGCTCAGAGACGGCAATGAAAAACTGTTTTTT
TRBV4-1	.	TRBJ2-2	.	CASSHQQGSWELFF	TGCGCCAGCAGCCATCAACAGGGTTCCTGGGAGCTGTTTTTT
TRBV28	TRBD1	TRBJ2-7	few	CASSPSGGYEQYF	TGTGCCAGCAGTCCTTCAGGGGGCTACGAGCAGTACTTC
TRBV13	.	TRBJ2-7	.	CASSGPADEQYF	TGTGCCAGCAGCGGGCCGGCCGACGAGCAGTACTTC
TRBV5-6	.	TRBJ2-1	.	CASSLGGSEQFF	TGTGCCAGCAGCCTGGGGGGTAGTGAGCAGTTCTTC
TRBV2	.	TRBJ2-7	.	CASSEGGRYYEQYF	TGTGCCAGCAGTGAAGGAGGAAGATACTACGAGCAGTACTTC
TRBV7-2	.	TRBJ2-7	.	CASSLVLISYEQYF	TGTGCCAGCAGCTTGGTGCTTATCTCCTACGAGCAGTACTTC
TRBV4-1	.	TRBJ2-7	.	CASSSDGFYEQYF	TGCGCCAGCAGCTCAGATGGCTTCTACGAGCAGTACTTC
TRBV6-1	TRBD1	TRBJ2-7	.	CAISDETGVKTPYEQYF	TGTGCCATCAGTGACGAGACAGGGGTCAAGACCCCCTACGAGCAGTACTTC
TRBV5-1	.	TRBJ1-3	medium-sized	CASSRGRASNTIYF	TGCGCCAGCAGTCGGGGAAGGGCATCAAACACCATATATTTT
TRBV2	TRBD2	TRBJ2-3	few	CASSEGLAGVDTQYF	TGTGCCAGCAGTGAGGGACTAGCGGGAGTTGATACGCAGTATTTT
TRBV11-3	.	TRBJ1-6	.	CASNLFHPNRRTYNSPLHF	TGTGCCAGCAACCTCTTCCACCCGAATAGGAGGACCTATAATTCACCCCTCCACTTT
TRBV7-9	.	TRBJ1-1	few	CASSGAYEAFF	TGTGCCAGCAGCGGGGCTTATGAAGCTTTCTTT
TRBV28	.	TRBJ2-7	.	CASSPSGKFYEQYF	TGTGCCAGCAGTCCCTCGGGCAAGTTCTACGAGCAGTACTTC
TRBV9	.	TRBJ2-3	.	CASSAARSSTDTQYF	TGTGCCAGCAGCGCGGCGCGCTCTAGCACAGATACGCAGTATTTT
TRBV6-1	TRBD1	TRBJ2-1	.	CASSDRQGFALYNEQFF	TGTGCCAGCAGTGATCGACAGGGTTTTGCGCTTTACAATGAGCAGTTCTTC
TRBV7-4	.	TRBJ2-7	.	CASSLGRDGALPEQYF	TGTGCCAGCAGCTTAGGAAGGGACGGCGCCCTCCCGGAGCAGTACTTC
TRBV5-1	TRBD2	TRBJ2-7	.	CASSLSAGVYEQYF	TGCGCCAGCAGCTTGAGTGCGGGAGTCTACGAGCAGTACTTC
TRBV29-1	.	TRBJ1-1	.	CSVEDPGGGDTEAFF	TGCAGCGTTGAAGATCCGGGAGGAGGCGACACTGAAGCTTTCTTT
TRBV27	.	TRBJ1-6	.	CASSLIQIVGSPLHF	TGTGCCAGCAGTCTCATCCAAATAGTCGGTTCACCCCTCCACTTT
TRBV11-2	TRBD1	TRBJ2-7	.	CASSLTGNEQYF	TGTGCCAGCAGCTTGACAGGGAACGAGCAGTACTTC
TRBV28	TRBD1	TRBJ2-7	.	CASSLWGQSRREQYF	TGTGCCAGCAGTTTATGGGGACAGTCTCGGAGGGAGCAGTACTTC
TRBV7-9	.	TRBJ1-5	once	CASSSAGVQPQHF	TGTGCCAGCAGCTCCGCAGGGGTCCAGCCCCAGCATTTT
TRBV2	TRBD2	TRBJ2-3	.	CASSILGLAGSTDTQYF	TGTGCCAGCAGCATCTTAGGACTAGCGGGGAGCACAGATACGCAGTATTTT
TRBV4-3	TRBD2	TRBJ2-1	.	CASSQAGLADNEQFF	TGCGCCAGCAGCCAAGCGGGACTAGCGGACAATGAGCAGTTCTTC
TRBV29-1	.	TRBJ2-1	.	CSVEDQWGWGNEQFF	TGCAGCGTTGAAGACCAGTGGGGGTGGGGGAATGAGCAGTTCTTC
TRBV5-3	.	TRBJ1-5	.	CASSTAGGNQPQHF	TGTGCCAGCAGCACTGCAGGGGGCAATCAGCCCCAGCATTTT